These 30 T cell receptor beta chains came from one sample sequenced in a study of prognosis after radiotherapy for stage I lung cancer. Genomic DNA was subjected to two-round multiplex PCR for amplification of TCR beta CDR3. The authors ran first-round PCR with primers specific to each TRBV and TRBJ gene. From the multiplex PCR reads, TCRdb called clonotypes with MiXCR, one entry per CDR3 protein. Of approximately 16,000 distinct CDR3 sequences listed, 25% to 30% are singletons. Sequenced here: PBMCs, sampled before or after stereotactic body radiation therapy (not recorded which). All receptors derive from a donor of 50 years or more with non-small cell lung cancer.

The chain couples TRBV7-2 to TRBJ2-7; D remains unclear. This CDR3 spans 16 amino acids. Deletions cut 1 base from V and 2 bases from J, with 15 bases between. The germline V gene has CDR1 SGHTA and CDR2 FQGNSA. The CDR3 DNA reads TGTGCCAGCAGCTTAGGTTATACTGGCGGAGCCTACGAGCAGTACTTC. Protein sequence: CASSLGYTGGAYEQYF. Full variable domain (rest looked up from reference TRBV7-2 and TRBJ2-7): GAGVSQSPSNKVTEKGKDVELRCDPISGHTALYWYRQSLGQGLEFLIYFQGNSAPDKSGLPSDRFSAERTGGSVSTLTIQRTQQEDSAVYLCASSLGYTGGAYEQYFGPGTRLTVT.

The sample holds many counts of this clonotype. The chain links TRBV24-1 to TRBJ2-1; TRBD2 agrees at 7 bases. CDR1 and CDR2 from the germline V gene are KGHDR and SFDVKD. The V segment lost 3 bases and the J segment 4 bases; nucleotides outside the gene matches: 5. This CDR3 has 15 residues. DNA of the CDR3: TGTGCCACCAGTGATCTCAGCGGGAAATACAATGAGCAGTTCTTC. It yields the protein CATSDLSGKYNEQFF.

This clonotype has ten or more counts. The chain recombines TRBV6-1 with TRBJ2-2; 7 nucleotides align to TRBD2. V lost 7 bases to trimming and J lost 7 bases; unmatched junction nucleotides: 12. From germline, CDR1 is MNHNS and CDR2 SASEGT. This CDR3 comprises 15 residues. This CDR3 is CASTKGGRMGGELFF. The CDR3 coding sequence is TGTGCCAGCACCAAGGGCGGGAGAATGGGCGGGGAGCTGTTTTTT.

This clonotype was recorded once. This sequence joins TRBV6-2 or TRBV6-3 and TRBJ2-1, with D hard to call. V dropped 0 bases and J dropped 6 bases, with 18 bases sitting between them. Germline V gene data show CDR1 as MNHEY and CDR2 as SVGEGT. This CDR3 has 17 residues. CDR3 DNA: TGTGCCAGCAGTTACTCGGATCGTGAGGCCCGTAGCAATGAGCAGTTCTTC. Protein: CASSYSDREARSNEQFF.

In its sample, this clonotype ranks as medium-sized (0.01 to 0.1%). The CDR3 nucleotides are TGTGCCAGCAGTGGGGGACTAGCGGGAGCGAACCCGTACCAAGAGACCCAGTACTTC. Translating it yields CASSGGLAGANPYQETQYF. This chain joins TRBV6-1 and TRBJ2-5; 14 nucleotides match TRBD2. Germline CDR1 MNHNS, CDR2 SASEGT. The V gene end was trimmed by 4 bases and the J gene end by 0 bases; junction bases not matched to a gene: 10. The CDR3 runs 19 residues.

In regard to this clonotype: This may be a read error, as it is one base from a much larger clone. V gene TRBV5-4 combines with J gene TRBJ2-3; TRBD1 or TRBD2 may be the D gene (5 bases each). Trimming took 1 base from V and 0 from J, leaving 15 bases between them. The CDR3 has 17 residues. CDR1 is SGHNT, CDR2 YYREEE, per germline (reference sequence). The CDR3 sequence is CASSLPGLEGSTDTQYF. CDR3 DNA sequence: TGTGCCAGCAGCTTGCCAGGGCTAGAGGGAAGCACAGATACGCAGTATTTT.

This clonotype was picked up many times. This sequence joins TRBV29-1 and TRBJ2-7; D possibly corresponds to TRBD1 (6 bases). Trimming took 7 bases from V and 5 from J, leaving 18 bases between them. The CDR3 is 13 residues long. CDR1 is SQVTM and CDR2 is ANQGSEA in the germline V gene. The CDR3 reads CSALLLDSNEQYF. CDR3 nucleotides: TGCAGCGCGTTACTACTGGACAGTAACGAGCAGTACTTC.

This clonotype was recorded at least ten times. The genes are TRBV4-1 and TRBJ1-2, with a tentative D call TRBD1 (5 bases). CDR3 length: 13 residues. Trimming cost V 4 bases and J 3 bases, with 9 bases left between them. The germline V gene has CDR1 MGHRA and CDR2 YSYEKL. The CDR3 sequence: CASSRRGHYGYTF. The DNA of the CDR3 is TGCGCCAGCAGCCGGAGGGGTCACTATGGCTACACCTTC.

Ten or more counts support this clonotype. CDR3 sequence (DNA): TGCGCCAGCAGCAAATCCGGGACAGGGGCCTACGAGCAGTACTTC. It encodes CASSKSGTGAYEQYF. The J gene is TRBJ2-7, the V gene TRBV5-1, with 10 bases matching TRBD1. The CDR3 has 15 residues. V dropped 4 bases and J dropped 2; count of bases not matched to a gene: 6. CDR1 and CDR2 (germline): SGHRS, YFSETQ.

In the case of this clonotype: This sequence is one base from a far larger clone and is likely a read error. V usage is TRBV7-9 and J usage is TRBJ2-1; TRBD2 matches at 7 bases. The CDR3 totals 16 residues. CDR1 is SEHNR, CDR2 FQNEAQ, per germline (reference sequence). Germline trimming cut 10 bases from V and 5 bases from J; bases unmatched to any gene: 17. This chain's CDR3 is CANKAYLGGNDNEQFF. The CDR3 DNA is TGTGCCAACAAAGCTTACCTCGGGGGGAATGACAATGAGCAGTTCTTC.

This clonotype showed up many times. The chain carries TRBV18 and TRBJ2-3, with 7 bases fitting TRBD2. Per the germline V gene, CDR1 is KGHSH and CDR2 is LQKENI. V shed 3 bases, J shed 6 bases, and the junction held 6 bases outside the gene matches. The CDR3 extends over 14 amino acids. The CDR3 here is CASSPDGRFDTQYF. The CDR3 DNA follows: TGTGCCAGCTCACCGGACGGGAGGTTTGATACGCAGTATTTT.

This clonotype was recorded many times. V and J are TRBV20-1 and TRBJ1-6, with 9 bases matching TRBD1. The CDR3 consists of 17 residues. V was clipped by 1 base and J by 7 bases; unmatched bases: 11. From germline, CDR1 is DFQATT and CDR2 SNEGSKA (reference sequence). The CDR3 region has the DNA TGCAGTGCTAGAGTTTTGGACAGGGGCCGGTGGAATTCACCCCTCCACTTT. It encodes CSARVLDRGRWNSPLHF.

This clonotype was observed many times. The genes are TRBV5-1 and TRBJ2-1, with 8 bases fitting TRBD2. V gave up 4 bases and J gave up 7 bases; unmatched junction bases: 10. The CDR3 loop spans 15 amino acids. Germline assignment: CDR1 SGHRS and CDR2 YFSETQ. The CDR3 bases are TGCGCCAGCAGCGCCGGTGAGGCTAGCGGGAATGAGCAGTTCTTC. It codes for CASSAGEASGNEQFF.

This clonotype was picked up many times. V is TRBV15 and J is TRBJ1-1; 12 nucleotides line up with TRBD1. Trimming removed 2 bases from V and 11 bases from J; junction bases left unmatched: 9. The CDR3 is made up of 15 amino acids. Germline CDR1 LNHNV, CDR2 YYDKDF (reference sequence). CDR3 loop: CATSRLGQGALEAFF. The CDR3 nucleotides read TGTGCCACCAGCAGACTGGGACAGGGGGCCCTTGAGGCTTTCTTT. The full variable domain, with the rest looked up from reference TRBV15 and TRBJ1-1, is DAMVIQNPRYQVTQFGKPVTLSCSQTLNHNVMYWYQQKSSQAPKLLFHYYDKDFNNEADTPDNFQSRRPNTSFCFLDIRSPGLGDTAMYLCATSRLGQGALEAFFGQGTRLTVV.

This clonotype was found many times. The rearrangement links TRBV5-6 to TRBJ2-3, with a weak D call TRBD2 (6 bases). Trimming cost V 1 base and J 3 bases, with 12 bases left between them. Germline CDR1 SGHDT, CDR2 YYEEEE. The CDR3 is 15 amino acids. CDR3 DNA: TGTGCCAGCAGCTTGTACGGGGGTCCGACAGATACGCAGTATTTT. It codes for CASSLYGGPTDTQYF.

This clonotype has a count of ten or more. The rearrangement uses TRBV28 and TRBJ1-1; D is undetermined. CDR1 and CDR2 from the germline V gene are MDHEN and SYDVKM. The CDR3 totals 14 residues. V shed 5 bases and J shed 0 bases, with 10 bases lying between them. The CDR3 bases are TGTGCCAGCAGTCCGTCCCAGGTGAACACTGAAGCTTTCTTT. It encodes CASSPSQVNTEAFF.

This clonotype was observed at least ten times. The V call is TRBV6-4, the J call TRBJ2-2, with 9 bases aligning to TRBD1. The CDR3 is 15 residues long. Unmatched junction bases numbered 8, after V lost 6 bases and J lost 6 bases. Germline CDR1 is MRHNA and CDR2 is SNTAGT. In DNA, the CDR3 is TGTGCCAGCAGACGCGGGACAGGGAAATCCGGGGAGCTGTTTTTT. Translation: CASRRGTGKSGELFF.

This clonotype was found a few times. This clone may be a read error of a much larger clone one base away. V and J are TRBV20-1 and TRBJ1-1; no clear D. Germline V gene lookup returns CDR1 DFQATT and CDR2 SNEGSKA (reference sequence). CDR3 length equals 15 residues. V was trimmed by 6 bases and J by 1 base, leaving 18 bases between them. In DNA, the CDR3 is TGCAGTGCCCCTTCCGCGGGCAAGGGGAACACTGAAGCTTTCTTT. Protein: CSAPSAGKGNTEAFF.

This clonotype is medium-sized within its sample. The chain carries TRBV6-4 and TRBJ1-6; D is possibly TRBD1 (5 bases). The CDR3 spans 13 residues. Trimming cost V 4 bases and J 10 bases, with 11 bases left between them. Germline V gene sequence: CDR1 MRHNA, CDR2 SNTAGT. The CDR3 loop reads CASSGSRDSPLHF. CDR3 nucleotides: TGTGCCAGCAGTGGCTCCAGGGACTCACCCCTCCACTTT.

This clonotype was found many times. The rearrangement uses TRBV7-8 and TRBJ2-4; tentatively, D is TRBD2 (6 bases). The germline CDR1 and CDR2 sequences are SGHVS and FQNEAQ. The CDR3 is 15 residues long. V lost 2 bases and J 7 bases, leaving 15 bases between the germline ends. Here the CDR3 DNA reads TGTGCCAGCAGCTTAAGTGGGCTTAGCGGTAACATTCAGTACTTC. As protein: CASSLSGLSGNIQYF. The entire variable domain, with the rest obtained from reference TRBV7-8 and TRBJ2-4, is as follows: GAGVSQSPRYKVAKRGQDVALRCDPISGHVSLFWYQQALGQGPEFLTYFQNEAQLDKSGLPSDRFFAERPEGSVSTLKIQRTQQEDSAVYLCASSLSGLSGNIQYFGAGTRLSVL.

This clonotype was seen at least ten times. The chain carries TRBV6-5 and TRBJ2-7, with 7 bases lining up with TRBD1. The CDR3 is 14 amino acids. Germline CDR1 is MNHEY and CDR2 is SVGAGI. V gave up 2 bases and J gave up 1 base; unmatched junction bases: 2. Here the CDR3 DNA reads TGTGCCAGCAGTTACGGACAGGCATCCTACGAGCAGTACTTC. Its protein product is CASSYGQASYEQYF.

This clonotype showed up just a few times. This probably arose from a read error, given a far larger clone one base away. The chain has TRBV10-3 and TRBJ2-7, with TRBD1 as a possible D gene (6 bases). Trimming cost V 6 bases and J 7 bases, with 16 bases left between them. The germline V gene encodes CDR1 ENHRY and CDR2 SYGVKD. CDR3 size: 13 residues. The CDR3 bases are TGTGCCATCAGGCCAGGGGTGGGCAATGAGCAGTACTTC. Its protein is CAIRPGVGNEQYF.

Details on this clonotype: It may be a read error: a sequence one base away is much more abundant. V and J are TRBV11-2 and TRBJ2-3, with TRBD1 matching 10 bases. There are 16 residues in the CDR3. The V gene's germline CDR1 is SGHAT and CDR2 FQNNGV. Written as DNA, the CDR3 is TGTTCCAGCAGCTTAGTAATGGACAGGGGGAGTGATACGCAGTATTTT. This translates into CSSSLVMDRGSDTQYF.

Of note for this clonotype: This likely traces to a read error, being one base from a far larger clone. The rearrangement links TRBV6-4 to TRBJ2-2; D not certain. The germline CDR1 and CDR2 sequences are MRHNA and SNTAGT. The CDR3 extends over 15 amino acids. The V gene lost 4 bases and the J gene lost 1 base, with 10 bases spanning the gap. In DNA, the CDR3 is TGTGCCAGCAGTGTCGAATGGGGGAACACCGGGGAGCTGTTTTTT. Protein product: CASSVEWGNTGELFF.

There are many counts of this clonotype. The CDR3, as DNA: TGTGCCAGCAGCGTGGACCTGAGCACAGATACGCAGTATTTT. Translated, it gives CASSVDLSTDTQYF. V and J are TRBV5-5 and TRBJ2-3; D ambiguous. Germline CDR1 SGHKS, CDR2 YYEKEE (reference sequence). The CDR3 runs 14 residues. The V end lost 4 bases, the J end lost 0 bases, and 9 bases lay between the germline ends.

This clonotype appeared many times. V gene TRBV5-1 combines with J gene TRBJ2-1, with 15 positions matching TRBD2. CDR1 is SGHRS, CDR2 YFSETQ, per germline. V trimming: 4 bases; J trimming: 10 bases; junction bases outside the gene matches: 9. The CDR3 covers 16 residues. The CDR3 DNA reads as TGCGCCAGCAGCGACGGACTAGCGGGAGGGTTGGGGGAGCAGTTCTTC. It codes for CASSDGLAGGLGEQFF.

V and J are TRBV5-4 and TRBJ2-5; TRBD1 agrees at 7 bases. Trimming took 4 bases from V and 1 from J; bases not matched to a gene: 4. The CDR3 is made up of 14 amino acids. Germline-derived CDR1 and CDR2 are SGHNT and YYREEE (reference sequence). CDR3 residues: CASSLDRAQETQYF. The CDR3 nucleotides are TGTGCCAGCAGCCTAGACAGGGCCCAAGAGACCCAGTACTTC.

Judged by abundance, this clonotype is medium-sized. CDR3 nucleotides: TGTGCCAGCAGCCCAACAGGGAGGGCTCAGCCCCAGCATTTT. This encodes CASSPTGRAQPQHF. The chain employs TRBV6-1 and TRBJ1-5, with D possibly being TRBD1 (6 bases). CDR1 and CDR2 from the germline V gene are MNHNS and SASEGT. The CDR3 spans 14 residues. Trimming shortened V by 6 bases and J by 6 bases, and 15 bases separated the two germline ends.

This clonotype was counted many times. The DNA for the CDR3 is TGTGCCTGCCAACCGGGACCCTATGGCTACACCTTC. Amino acid sequence: CACQPGPYGYTF. The chain is built from TRBV30 and TRBJ1-2; a possible D gene is TRBD1 (5 bases). CDR3 length equals 12 residues. Germline CDR1 reads GTSNPN; CDR2 reads SVGIG (reference sequence). V lost 6 bases and J lost 4, with 12 bases in between.

This clonotype occurred many times. The rearrangement links TRBV12-3 or TRBV12-4 to TRBJ2-5; 15 bases align to TRBD2. V lost 3 bases to trimming and J lost 5 bases; unmatched junction nucleotides: 13. The CDR3 has 19 residues. The CDR3 DNA reads as TGTGCCAGCAGTTTTTGGGTCCCGGGACTAGCGGGAGGTGCGGAGACCCAGTACTTC. It codes for CASSFWVPGLAGGAETQYF.